This T cell receptor beta chain was identified during a study of response to subunit inactivated influenza vaccine. Whole-study results and caveats: Authors suggested seasonal influenza vaccinations each recruit few new T cells.

TCRdb processed the RT-PCR reads anew with MiXCR; each CDR3 protein has one entry. The sample holds approximately 490,000 distinct CDR3 sequences; less than 7.5% are singletons and the top ten take less than 15%. Germline-derived CDR1 and CDR2 are ENHRY and SYGVKD. The CDR3 contains 16 residues. The V end lost 8 bases, the J end lost 4 bases, and 21 bases lay between the germline ends. On this clonotype: Its antigen remains unknown.

Source: PBMCs from blood, taken less than 25 months after vaccination. The chain recombines TRBV10-3 with TRBJ2-1; unclear D gene. This TCR came from a man aged 50-75 years who received an inactivated influenza vaccine. CDR3 sequence reads: CAIAPRGARRYNEQFF. Here the CDR3 DNA reads TGTGCCATCGCCCCTCGAGGCGCAAGAAGGTACAATGAGCAGTTCTTC.